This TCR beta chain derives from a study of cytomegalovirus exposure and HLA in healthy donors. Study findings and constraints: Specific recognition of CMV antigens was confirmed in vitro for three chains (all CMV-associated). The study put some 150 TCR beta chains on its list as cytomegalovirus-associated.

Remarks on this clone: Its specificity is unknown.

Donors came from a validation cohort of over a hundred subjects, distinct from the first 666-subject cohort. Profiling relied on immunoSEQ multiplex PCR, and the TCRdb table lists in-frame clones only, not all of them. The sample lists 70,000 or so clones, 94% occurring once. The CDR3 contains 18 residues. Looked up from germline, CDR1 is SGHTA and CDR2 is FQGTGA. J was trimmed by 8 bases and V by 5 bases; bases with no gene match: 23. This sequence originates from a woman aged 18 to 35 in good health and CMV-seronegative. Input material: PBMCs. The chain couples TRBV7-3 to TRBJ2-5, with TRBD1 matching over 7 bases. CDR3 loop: CASSRKKDRRSPKNTQYF. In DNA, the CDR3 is TGTGCCAGCAGCCGCAAAAAGGACAGGAGGTCCCCCAAGAATACCCAGTACTTC.